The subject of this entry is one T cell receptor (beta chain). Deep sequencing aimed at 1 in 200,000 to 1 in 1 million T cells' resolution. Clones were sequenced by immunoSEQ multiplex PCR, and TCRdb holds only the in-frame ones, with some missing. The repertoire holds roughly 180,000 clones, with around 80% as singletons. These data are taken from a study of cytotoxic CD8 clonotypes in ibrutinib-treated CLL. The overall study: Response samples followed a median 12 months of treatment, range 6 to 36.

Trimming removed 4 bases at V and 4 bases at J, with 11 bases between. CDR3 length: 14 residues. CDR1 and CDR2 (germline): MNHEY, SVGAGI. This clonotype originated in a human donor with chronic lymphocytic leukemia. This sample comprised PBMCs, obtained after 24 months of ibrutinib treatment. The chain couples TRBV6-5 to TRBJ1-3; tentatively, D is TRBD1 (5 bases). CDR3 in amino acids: CASSSSGYGNTIYF. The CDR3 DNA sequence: TGTGCCAGCAGTTCCTCAGGGTACGGAAACACCATATATTTT.